The T cell receptor beta chain described here comes from a study of blood T cell repertoires in COVID-19. TCRdb's copy holds only in-frame clones and misses some; the assay was immunoSEQ multiplex PCR. The data show about 220,000 clones, 80% to 90% seen once. Participants, about 18 to 100 years old, spanned some 23 US areas. This CDR3 region has 15 residues. The V end was cut by 0 bases, the J end by 7 bases, with 10 bases between. Germline loops: CDR1 ENHRY, CDR2 SYGVKD. The clonotype was recovered from a young woman in a cohort exposed to, infected with or recovered from COVID-19 (not recorded which). The rearrangement links TRBV10-3 to TRBJ1-6; the D is unclear. The specimen sequenced was PBMCs or T cells enriched from blood (not recorded which). CDR3 loop: CAISESRLMNSPLHF. The CDR3 region has the DNA TGTGCCATCAGTGAGTCGCGACTGATGAATTCACCCCTCCACTTT.